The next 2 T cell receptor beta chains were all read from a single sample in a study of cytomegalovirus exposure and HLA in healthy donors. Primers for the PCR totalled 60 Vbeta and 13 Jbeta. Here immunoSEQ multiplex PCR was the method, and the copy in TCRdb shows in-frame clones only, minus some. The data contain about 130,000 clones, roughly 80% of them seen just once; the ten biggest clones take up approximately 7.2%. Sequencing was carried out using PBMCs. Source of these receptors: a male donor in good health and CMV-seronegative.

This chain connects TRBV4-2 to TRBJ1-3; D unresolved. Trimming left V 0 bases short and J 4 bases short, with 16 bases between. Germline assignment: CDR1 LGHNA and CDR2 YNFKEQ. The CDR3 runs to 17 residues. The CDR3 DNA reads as TGTGCCAGCAGCCAAGATCTTAGCGGGGTAGGAGGAAACACCATATATTTT. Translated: CASSQDLSGVGGNTIYF.

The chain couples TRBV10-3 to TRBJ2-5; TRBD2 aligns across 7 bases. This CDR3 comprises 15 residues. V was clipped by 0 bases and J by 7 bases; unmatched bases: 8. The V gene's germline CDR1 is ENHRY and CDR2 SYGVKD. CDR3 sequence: CAISESEGGPGTQYF. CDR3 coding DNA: TGTGCCATCAGTGAGTCAGAGGGAGGGCCCGGGACCCAGTACTTC.